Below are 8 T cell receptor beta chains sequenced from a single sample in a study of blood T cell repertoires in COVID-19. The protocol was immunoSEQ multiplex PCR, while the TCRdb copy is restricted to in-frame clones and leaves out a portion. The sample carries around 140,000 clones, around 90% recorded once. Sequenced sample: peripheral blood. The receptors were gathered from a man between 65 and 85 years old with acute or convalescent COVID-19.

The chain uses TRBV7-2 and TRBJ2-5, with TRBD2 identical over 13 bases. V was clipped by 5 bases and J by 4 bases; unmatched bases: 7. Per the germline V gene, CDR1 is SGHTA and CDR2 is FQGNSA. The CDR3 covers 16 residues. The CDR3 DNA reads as TGTGCCAGCAGCCGGAGACTAGCGGGGGGAGTAGAGACCCAGTACTTC. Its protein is CASSRRLAGGVETQYF.

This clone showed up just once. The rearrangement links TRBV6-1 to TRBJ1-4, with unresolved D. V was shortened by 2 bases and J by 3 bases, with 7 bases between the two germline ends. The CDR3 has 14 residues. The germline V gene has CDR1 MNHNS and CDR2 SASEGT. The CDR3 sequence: CASSELAANEKLFF. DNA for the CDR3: TGTGCCAGCAGTGAATTGGCAGCTAATGAAAAACTGTTTTTT.

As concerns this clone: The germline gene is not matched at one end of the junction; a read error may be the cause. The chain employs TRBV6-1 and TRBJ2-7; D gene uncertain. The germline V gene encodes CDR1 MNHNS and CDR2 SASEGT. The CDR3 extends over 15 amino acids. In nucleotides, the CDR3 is TGTGCCAGCAGCGAAGGTACGGCTGAGGCCTACGAGCAGTACTTC. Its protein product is CASSEGTAEAYEQYF.

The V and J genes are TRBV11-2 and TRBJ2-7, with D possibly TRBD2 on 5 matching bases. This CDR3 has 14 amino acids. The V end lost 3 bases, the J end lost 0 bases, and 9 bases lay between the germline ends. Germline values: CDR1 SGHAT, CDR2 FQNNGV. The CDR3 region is CASSLSGSSYEQYF. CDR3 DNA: TGTGCCAGCAGCTTGAGCGGAAGCTCCTACGAGCAGTACTTC.

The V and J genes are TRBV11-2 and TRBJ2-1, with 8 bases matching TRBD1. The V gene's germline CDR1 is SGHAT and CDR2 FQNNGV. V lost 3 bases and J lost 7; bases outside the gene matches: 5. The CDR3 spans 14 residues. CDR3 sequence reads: CASSFAGGRNEQFF. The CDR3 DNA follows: TGTGCCAGCAGCTTCGCAGGGGGCAGGAATGAGCAGTTCTTC.

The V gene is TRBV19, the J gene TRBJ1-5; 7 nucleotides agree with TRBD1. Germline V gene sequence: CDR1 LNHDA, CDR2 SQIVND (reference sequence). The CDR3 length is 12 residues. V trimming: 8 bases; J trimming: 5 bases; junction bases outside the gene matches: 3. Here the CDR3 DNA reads TGTGCCAGTCATACAGGGGATCAGCCCCAGCATTTT. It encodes CASHTGDQPQHF.

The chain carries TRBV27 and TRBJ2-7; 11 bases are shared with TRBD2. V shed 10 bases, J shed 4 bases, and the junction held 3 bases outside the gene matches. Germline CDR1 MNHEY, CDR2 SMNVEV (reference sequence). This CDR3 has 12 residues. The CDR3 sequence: CATSGGRYEQYF. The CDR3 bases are TGTGCCACTAGCGGGGGGAGATACGAGCAGTACTTC.

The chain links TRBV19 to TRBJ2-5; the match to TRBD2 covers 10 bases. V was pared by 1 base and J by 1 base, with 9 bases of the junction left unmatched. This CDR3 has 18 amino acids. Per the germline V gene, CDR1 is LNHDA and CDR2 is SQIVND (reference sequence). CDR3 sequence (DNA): TGTGCCAGTAGTATAGCCCTAGCGGGGGCTCCGATCCAAGAGACCCAGTACTTC. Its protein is CASSIALAGAPIQETQYF.